This TCR beta chain is from a study of T cell responses to AZD1222 COVID-19 vaccine. In the study overall: Some second doses came at about 4 weeks and others at about 12 weeks; these were pooled. Study outcomes and limitations: Along spike, vaccine-associated CD4 TCRs were found throughout, with dominance at 160-218 and 743-854. Increased Spike-specific TCR breadth and depth were observed after two AZD1222 doses. Females outnumbered males among donors, who were mostly white British; clonal diversity was possibly underestimated.

TCRdb's table, derived via immunoSEQ multiplex PCR, lists solely in-frame clones and lacks some. Here the sample spans about 150,000 clones, roughly 90% being singletons. The CDR3 totals 16 residues. V was trimmed by 0 bases and J by 4 bases, leaving 15 bases between them. CDR1 is MNHEY and CDR2 is SVGAGI in the germline V gene. This clone came up once. Its cognate antigen is unknown. This receptor was obtained from an adult in good health. The chain links TRBV6-5 to TRBJ1-2, with unresolved D. The sequenced sample was peripheral blood, obtained on day 0 of AZD1222 vaccination. CDR3 amino acids: CASSYSSQILSYGYTF. In nucleotides, the CDR3 is TGTGCCAGCAGTTACTCGTCACAGATCTTATCCTATGGCTACACCTTC.